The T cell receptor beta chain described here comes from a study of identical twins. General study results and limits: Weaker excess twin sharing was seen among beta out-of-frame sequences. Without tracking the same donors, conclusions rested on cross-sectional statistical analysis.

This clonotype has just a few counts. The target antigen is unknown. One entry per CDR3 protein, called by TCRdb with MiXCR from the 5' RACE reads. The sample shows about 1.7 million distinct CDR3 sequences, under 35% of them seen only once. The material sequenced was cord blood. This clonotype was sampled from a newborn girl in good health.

CDR3 bases: TGTGCCAGCATTCCGTACAGGGTCGGCCAAGAGACCCAGTACTTC. Translation gives CASIPYRVGQETQYF. The V call is TRBV2, the J call TRBJ2-5; the D gene is possibly TRBD1 (6 bases). Germline V lookup: CDR1 SNHLY, CDR2 FYNNEI. Trimming took off 7 bases at V and 1 base at J, with 16 bases between the two ends. This CDR3 spans 15 amino acids.